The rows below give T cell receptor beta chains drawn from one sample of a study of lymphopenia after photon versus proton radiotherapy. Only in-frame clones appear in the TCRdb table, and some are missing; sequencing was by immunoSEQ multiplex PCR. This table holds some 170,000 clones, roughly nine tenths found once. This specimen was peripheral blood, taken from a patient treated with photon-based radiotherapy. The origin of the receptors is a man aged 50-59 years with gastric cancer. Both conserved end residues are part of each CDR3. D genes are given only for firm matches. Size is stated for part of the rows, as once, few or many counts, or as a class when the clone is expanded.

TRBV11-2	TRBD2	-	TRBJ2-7	CASSLGGRAGYEQYF	TGTGCCAGCAGCTTAGGCGGGAGGGCGGGTTACGAGCAGTACTTC
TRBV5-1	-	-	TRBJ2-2	CASSLVGGDTGELFF	TGCGCCAGCAGCTTGGTTGGGGGCGACACCGGGGAGCTGTTTTTT
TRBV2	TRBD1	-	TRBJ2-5	CASTNPDRAIQETQYF	TGTGCCAGCACCAACCCGGACAGGGCTATACAAGAGACCCAGTACTTC
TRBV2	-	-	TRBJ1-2	CASSGGRLNYGYTF	TGTGCCAGCAGTGGGGGACGGTTAAACTATGGCTACACCTTC
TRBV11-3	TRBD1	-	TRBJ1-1	CASSSGQGDTEAFF	TGTGCCAGCAGCTCCGGACAGGGAGACACTGAAGCTTTCTTT
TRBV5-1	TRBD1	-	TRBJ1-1	CASSLAAGGEFTEAFF	TGCGCCAGCAGCTTGGCTGCAGGGGGCGAATTCACTGAAGCTTTCTTT
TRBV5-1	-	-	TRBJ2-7	CASSQTNSYEQYF	TGCGCCAGCAGTCAGACAAACTCCTACGAGCAGTACTTC
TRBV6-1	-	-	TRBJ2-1	CASSEAGAPYNEQFF	TGTGCCAGCAGTGAAGCGGGCGCTCCCTACAATGAGCAGTTCTTC
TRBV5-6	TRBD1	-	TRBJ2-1	CASSFGSGGNEQFF	TGTGCCAGCAGCTTCGGTTCAGGGGGCAATGAGCAGTTCTTC
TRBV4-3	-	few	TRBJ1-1	CASSQGEIQGGNTEAFF	TGCGCCAGCAGCCAAGGGGAAATACAGGGCGGGAACACTGAAGCTTTCTTT
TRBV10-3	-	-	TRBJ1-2	CAISDGSPYGYTF	TGTGCCATCAGTGACGGCAGCCCCTATGGCTACACCTTC
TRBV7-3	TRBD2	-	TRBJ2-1	CASSPQGLAGDEQFF	TGTGCCAGCAGCCCCCAGGGACTAGCGGGAGATGAGCAGTTCTTC
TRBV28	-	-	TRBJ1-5	CASSLDLENQPQHF	TGTGCCAGCAGTTTGGACCTAGAAAATCAGCCCCAGCATTTT
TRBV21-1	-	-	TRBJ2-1	CASSKGGREGTDNEQFF	TGTGCCAGCAGCAAGGGGGGCAGGGAGGGAACGGACAATGAGCAGTTCTTC
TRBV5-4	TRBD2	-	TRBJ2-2	CASSTESGTSVNGELFF	TGTGCCAGCAGCACGGAATCCGGGACTAGCGTAAACGGGGAGCTGTTTTTT
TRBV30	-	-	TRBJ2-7	CAWSLGTPEQYF	TGTGCCTGGAGCCTCGGGACACCAGAGCAGTACTTC
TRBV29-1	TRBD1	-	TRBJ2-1	CSSLRTGAYNEQFF	TGCAGCTCCCTACGGACAGGGGCTTACAATGAGCAGTTCTTC
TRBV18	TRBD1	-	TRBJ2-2	CASSMTRQGETGELFF	TGTGCCAGCTCGATGACCCGACAGGGTGAAACCGGGGAGCTGTTTTTT
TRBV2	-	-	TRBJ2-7	CASSDLGLDRGREQYF	TGTGCCAGCAGTGACTTGGGACTCGACCGGGGCCGAGAGCAGTACTTC
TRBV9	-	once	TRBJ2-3	CASSVEEDTQYF	TGTGCCAGCAGCGTAGAAGAAGATACGCAGTATTTT
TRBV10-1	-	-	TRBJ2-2	CASSDLARDTGELFF	TGCGCCAGCAGTGATTTAGCGAGAGACACCGGGGAGCTGTTTTTT
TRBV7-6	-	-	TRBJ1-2	CASSSPRGLYGYTF	TGTGCCAGCAGCTCACCACGGGGACTGTATGGCTACACCTTC
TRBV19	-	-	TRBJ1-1	CASRRSGDWVEAFF	TGTGCCAGTAGGAGGTCGGGGGACTGGGTTGAAGCTTTCTTT
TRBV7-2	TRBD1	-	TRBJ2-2	CASSLRGPGTGELFF	TGTGCCAGCAGCCTCAGGGGGCCGGGGACCGGGGAGCTGTTTTTT
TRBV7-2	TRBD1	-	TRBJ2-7	CASSADRAYEQYF	TGTGCCAGCAGCGCCGACAGGGCCTACGAGCAGTACTTC
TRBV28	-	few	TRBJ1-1	CAAMDRNTEAFF	TGTGCCGCAATGGACAGGAACACTGAAGCTTTCTTT
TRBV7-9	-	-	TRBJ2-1	CASSLEGARNEQFF	TGTGCCAGCAGCTTAGAGGGAGCGCGCAATGAGCAGTTCTTC
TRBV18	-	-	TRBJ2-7	CASSPVTLLSYEQYF	TGTGCCAGCTCACCAGTCACTCTACTCTCCTACGAGCAGTACTTC
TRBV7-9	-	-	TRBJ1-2	CASSLALGYGYTF	TGTGCCAGCAGCTTAGCGTTAGGTTATGGCTACACCTTC
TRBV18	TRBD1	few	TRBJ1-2	CASSPGQLYGYTF	TGTGCCAGCTCCCCGGGACAGCTCTATGGCTACACCTTC
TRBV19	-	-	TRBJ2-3	CASSESTDTQYF	TGTGCCAGTAGTGAGAGCACAGATACGCAGTATTTT
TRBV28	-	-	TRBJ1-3	CASRKRVLENTIYF	TGTGCCAGCAGAAAAAGGGTGTTAGAAAACACCATATATTTT
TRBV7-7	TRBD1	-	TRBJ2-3	CASSLDRGDTQYF	TGTGCCAGCAGCTTGGACAGGGGTGATACGCAGTATTTT
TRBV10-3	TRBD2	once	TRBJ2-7	CAISEPMGLAGENYEQYF	TGTGCCATCAGTGAGCCCATGGGACTAGCGGGAGAGAACTACGAGCAGTACTTC